One sample yielded the 3 T cell receptor beta chains listed below, sequenced in a study of cytotoxic CD8 clonotypes in ibrutinib-treated CLL. Some clones are missing from TCRdb's copy, which holds only in-frame ones; the method was immunoSEQ multiplex PCR. The table shows 200,000 to 250,000 clones, with about four fifths occurring only once. This specimen was PBMCs, taken after 12 months of ibrutinib treatment. The receptors come from a human donor with chronic lymphocytic leukemia.

This chain uses TRBV30 with TRBJ2-7; 9 bases are a match to TRBD2. Per germline, CDR1 GTSNPN and CDR2 SVGIG (reference sequence). V was clipped by 2 bases and J by 0 bases; unmatched bases: 2. This CDR3 spans 14 amino acids. As DNA, the CDR3 is TGTGCCTGGAGTCGAGCGGGGGGCTCCTACGAGCAGTACTTC. Amino acids: CAWSRAGGSYEQYF.

In regard to this clone: A junction boundary mismatches the germline segment, possibly from a read error. The V gene is TRBV5-1, the J gene TRBJ2-5; the D is unclear. CDR3 length: 11 amino acids. Germline values: CDR1 SGHRS, CDR2 YFSETQ. CDR3 protein: CASSLQEAQYF. The CDR3 coding sequence is TGCGCCAGCAGCTTACAAGAGGCCCAGTACTTC.

A single count supports this clone. The chain is built from TRBV6-6 and TRBJ1-5, with D unresolved. Germline CDR1 reads MNHNY; CDR2 reads SVGAGI (reference sequence). The CDR3 extends over 14 amino acids. With 7 bases removed from V and 0 bases from J, the gap between germline ends came to 10 bases. CDR3 loop: CASTRTDSNQPQHF. The CDR3 DNA reads TGTGCCAGCACCCGGACGGATAGCAATCAGCCCCAGCATTTT.